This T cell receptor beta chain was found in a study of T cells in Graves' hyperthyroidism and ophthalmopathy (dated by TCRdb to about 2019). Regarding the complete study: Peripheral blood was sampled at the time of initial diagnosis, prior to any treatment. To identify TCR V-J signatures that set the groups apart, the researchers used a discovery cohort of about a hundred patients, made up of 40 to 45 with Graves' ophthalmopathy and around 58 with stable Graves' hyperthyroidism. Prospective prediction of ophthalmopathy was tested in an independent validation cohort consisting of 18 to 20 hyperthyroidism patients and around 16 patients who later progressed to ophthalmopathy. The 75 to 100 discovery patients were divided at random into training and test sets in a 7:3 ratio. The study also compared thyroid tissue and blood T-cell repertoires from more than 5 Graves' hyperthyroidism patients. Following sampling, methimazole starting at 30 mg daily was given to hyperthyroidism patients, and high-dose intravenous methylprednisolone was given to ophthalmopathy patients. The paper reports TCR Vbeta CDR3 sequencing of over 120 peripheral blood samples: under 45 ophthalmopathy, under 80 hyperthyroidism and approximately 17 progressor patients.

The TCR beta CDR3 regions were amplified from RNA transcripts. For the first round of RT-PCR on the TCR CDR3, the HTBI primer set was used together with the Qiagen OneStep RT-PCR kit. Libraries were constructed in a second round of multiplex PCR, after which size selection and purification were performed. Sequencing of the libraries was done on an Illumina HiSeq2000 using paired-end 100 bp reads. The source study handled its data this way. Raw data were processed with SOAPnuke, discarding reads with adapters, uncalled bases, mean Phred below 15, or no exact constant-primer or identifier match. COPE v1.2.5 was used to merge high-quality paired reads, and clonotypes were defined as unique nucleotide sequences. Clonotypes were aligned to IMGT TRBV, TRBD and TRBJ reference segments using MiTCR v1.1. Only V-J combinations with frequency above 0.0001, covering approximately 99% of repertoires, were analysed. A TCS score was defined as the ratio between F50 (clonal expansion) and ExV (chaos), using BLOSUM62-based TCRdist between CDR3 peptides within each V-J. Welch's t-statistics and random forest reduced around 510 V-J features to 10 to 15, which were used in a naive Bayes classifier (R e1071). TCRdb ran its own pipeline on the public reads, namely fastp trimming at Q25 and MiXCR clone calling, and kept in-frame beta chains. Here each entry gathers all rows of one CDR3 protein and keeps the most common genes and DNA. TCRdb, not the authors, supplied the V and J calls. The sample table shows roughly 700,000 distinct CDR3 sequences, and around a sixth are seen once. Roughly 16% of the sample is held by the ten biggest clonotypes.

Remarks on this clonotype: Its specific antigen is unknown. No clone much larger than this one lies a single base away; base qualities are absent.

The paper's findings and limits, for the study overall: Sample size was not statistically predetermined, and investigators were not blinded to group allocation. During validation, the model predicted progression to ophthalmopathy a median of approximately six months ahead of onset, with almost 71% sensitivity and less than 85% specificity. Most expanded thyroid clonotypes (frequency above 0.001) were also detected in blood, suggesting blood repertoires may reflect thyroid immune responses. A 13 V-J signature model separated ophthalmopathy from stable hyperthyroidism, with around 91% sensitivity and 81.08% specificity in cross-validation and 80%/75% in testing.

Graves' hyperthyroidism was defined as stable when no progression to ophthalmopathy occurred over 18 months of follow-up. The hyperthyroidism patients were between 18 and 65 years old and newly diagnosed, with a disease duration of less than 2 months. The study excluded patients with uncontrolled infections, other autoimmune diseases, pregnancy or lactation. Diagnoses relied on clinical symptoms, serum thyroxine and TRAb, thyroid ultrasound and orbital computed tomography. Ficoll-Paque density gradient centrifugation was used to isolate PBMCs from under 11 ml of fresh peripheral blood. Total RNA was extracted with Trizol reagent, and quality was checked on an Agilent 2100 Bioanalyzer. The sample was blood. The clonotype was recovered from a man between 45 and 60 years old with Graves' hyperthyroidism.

The CDR3 protein: CASHNRVSGANVLTF. The sequence in DNA is TGTGCCAGTCACAACAGGGTCTCTGGGGCCAACGTCCTGACTTTC. The sequence is built from TRBV27 and TRBJ2-6; possibly the D gene is TRBD1, per 6 matching bases. V drops 9 bases and J drops 0 bases, leaving 12 bases in between. Reading from cysteine to phenylalanine, the CDR3 counts 15 amino acids. Only the CDR3 part of the read is kept: 45 bases, read in frame from the first base. Based on the germline V gene (reference sequence), the CDR1 and CDR2 sequences are MNHEY and SMNVEV.